What follows are 10 T cell receptor beta chains derived from one specimen sequenced in a study of molecular identifiers for immune sequencing clone quantification. TCRdb ran MiXCR on the PCR reads and lists one entry per CDR3 protein. The sample has about 630,000 distinct CDR3 sequences; over 25% are singletons. Sequenced material: naive CD8+ T cells from blood, with Jurkat cell RNA spiked in. The subset denotes: FACS-sorted CD8+CD4-CCR7+CD45RA+ naive T cells. The source is a human donor in good health. Some libraries in this study had Jurkat cell RNA spiked in.

Many counts were recorded for this clonotype. The chain uses TRBV27 and TRBJ1-1; D unresolved. The germline V and J ends were trimmed by 1 base and 0 bases, with 9 bases remaining between them. The CDR3 length is 15 residues. CDR1 and CDR2 (germline): MNHEY, SMNVEV (reference sequence). Here the CDR3 DNA reads TGTGCCAGCAGTTTATTTGCCACTTTGAACACTGAAGCTTTCTTT. This encodes CASSLFATLNTEAFF.

This clonotype was seen a handful of times. This rearrangement joins TRBV30 to TRBJ1-5, with D maybe TRBD1 (5 bases). CDR3 length: 17 residues. Germline values: CDR1 GTSNPN, CDR2 SVGIG (reference sequence). The V gene lost 5 bases and the J gene lost 6 bases, with 26 bases spanning the gap. CDR3 in amino acids: CAWRVPVVRGKGQPQHF. CDR3 DNA sequence: TGTGCCTGGCGAGTCCCTGTCGTGAGGGGCAAGGGTCAGCCCCAGCATTTT.

On this clonotype: A read error is possible here, since a much larger clone lies one base away. The chain couples TRBV4-3 to TRBJ1-1; unclear D gene. This CDR3 has 13 residues. Germline V gene data show CDR1 as LGHNA and CDR2 as YSLEER. CDR3 coding DNA: TGCGCCAGCAGCCAAGAGGAGAACACTGAAGCTTCCTTT. Its protein is CASSQEENTEASF.

On this clonotype itself: Possible read error: a much larger clone is one base away. The V call is TRBV29-1, the J call TRBJ2-7; TRBD1 is a possible D gene (6 bases). From germline, CDR1 is SQVTM and CDR2 ANQGSEA. There are 13 residues in the CDR3. Trimming removed 7 bases from V and 0 bases from J, with 13 bases in between. The CDR3 region has the DNA TGCAGCGGCCAGGACAGCGGCTCCTACGAGCAGTACTTC. Translating gives CSGQDSGSYEQYF.

Regarding this clonotype: A read error may be the cause here, since a much bigger clone is one base away. The chain is built from TRBV2 and TRBJ2-5, with unresolved D. This CDR3 is 13 amino acids long. CDR1 is SNHLY, CDR2 FYNNEI, per germline. Here the CDR3 DNA reads TGTGCCAGCAGGGAAGGGCCGCGAGAGACCCAGTACTTC. Translated, it gives CASREGPRETQYF.

This clonotype was seen only a few times. V usage is TRBV20-1 and J usage is TRBJ2-1, with D uncertain. CDR1 is DFQATT, CDR2 SNEGSKA, per germline (reference sequence). The ends were cut back, 5 bases at V and 0 bases at J, with 5 bases in the middle. The CDR3 is made up of 12 amino acids. CDR3 sequence (DNA): TGCAGTGCTCCGAGCTCCTACAATGAGCAGTTCTTC. The encoded protein is CSAPSSYNEQFF.

This clonotype was seen a few times. DNA for the CDR3: TGCGCCAGCAGCCATTCCGCAAAGGATTCACCCCTCCACTTT. This sequence encodes CASSHSAKDSPLHF. The rearrangement uses TRBV4-1 and TRBJ1-6; D remains unclear. V was trimmed by 3 bases and J by 8 bases, leaving 11 bases between them. The V gene's germline CDR1 is MGHRA and CDR2 YSYEKL. The CDR3 sequence is 14 residues long.

The chain has TRBV7-9 and TRBJ1-1; D is ambiguous. This CDR3 has 14 residues. CDR1 and CDR2 (germline): SEHNR, FQNEAQ (reference sequence). V lost 5 bases and J lost 2, with 12 bases in between. Here the CDR3 reads CASSPSEGNTEAFF. The CDR3 DNA reads as TGTGCCAGCAGCCCCTCGGAGGGCAACACTGAAGCTTTCTTT.

Points on this clonotype: One end of the junction does not line up with germline, which may come from a read error. The chain links TRBV12-3 or TRBV12-4 to TRBJ1-3, with 11 bases matching TRBD1. CDR3 length equals 17 residues. The CDR3 loop reads CASRALDRGPSGSTIYF. In nucleotides, the CDR3 is TGTGCCAGCAGGGCCCTGGACAGGGGGCCTAGTGGAAGCACCATATATTTT.

J is TRBJ2-2 and V is TRBV7-9; D gene uncertain. Germline lookup yields CDR1 SEHNR and CDR2 FQNEAQ (reference sequence). With 10 bases removed from V and 6 bases from J, the gap between germline ends came to 9 bases. The CDR3 contains 11 residues. CDR3 in amino acids: CATRFSGELFF. Here the CDR3 DNA reads TGTGCCACCCGGTTTTCCGGGGAGCTGTTTTTT.